A selection of T cell receptor beta chains follows, all from one sample in a study of identical twins. Using its own MiXCR run on the 5' RACE reads, TCRdb lists one record per CDR3 protein. The sample includes approximately 630,000 distinct CDR3 sequences, 7.1% seen only once; the top ten take roughly 1.6%. Another study also made use of these data, one on yellow fever vaccine responses in identical twins.

Sequenced sample: PBMCs. Receptors originate from a woman in her late teens or twenties in good health. The CDR3 runs from the conserved cysteine through the conserved F or W. Fields, in order: CDR3 DNA, CDR3 protein, D gene, J gene, V gene, clone size. A D gene is named only where the DNA matches it firmly. The size field is filled for only some rows; it gives once, few, many or a size class.

TGCGCCAGCAGCCAAGTTGGGCGCCGGGATACCGGGGAGCTGTTTTTT	CASSQVGRRDTGELFF	-	TRBJ2-2	TRBV4-1	many
TGTGCCAGCAGATGGGAAGCATCGCCCAGCGGCTACACCTTC	CASRWEASPSGYTF	-	TRBJ1-2	TRBV5-6	-
TGTGCCAGCAGTTTATCGCCCGGGGGGGCCGCAGATACGCAGTATTTT	CASSLSPGGAADTQYF	TRBD2	TRBJ2-3	TRBV27	many
TGTGCCAGCAGCCATGAGGGGGAATACTATAGCAATCAGCCCCAGCATTTT	CASSHEGEYYSNQPQHF	-	TRBJ1-5	TRBV5-6	few
TGTGCCAGCACCCCCGGGCGGTTGAATGTGGAGACCCAGTACTTC	CASTPGRLNVETQYF	-	TRBJ2-5	TRBV12-3/TRBV12-4	-
TGTGCCAGCAGGACCGACAGGCGGGGGAACTCCTACAATGAGCAGTTCTTC	CASRTDRRGNSYNEQFF	-	TRBJ2-1	TRBV7-8	many
TGCGCCAGCAGCTTGTTTGGGGCCGCTTTCTTT	CASSLFGAAFF	-	TRBJ1-1	TRBV5-1	few
TGTGCCAGCAGCATAGGACAGGGGGGTGGCACCGGGGAGCTGTTTTTT	CASSIGQGGGTGELFF	TRBD1	TRBJ2-2	TRBV9	-
TGTGCCAGCAGTTTTGTAAATCCCCTAGATACGCAGTATTTT	CASSFVNPLDTQYF	-	TRBJ2-3	TRBV27	few
TGTGCCAGCAGCTCGAGGGAGGGCACGTCCTACAATGAGCAGTTCTTC	CASSSREGTSYNEQFF	TRBD2	TRBJ2-1	TRBV11-2	few
TGTGCCAGCAGCTTAGCCGCCGGGACAGGGGAAGGGAATGAGCAGTTCTTC	CASSLAAGTGEGNEQFF	TRBD1	TRBJ2-1	TRBV7-9	-
TGTGCCAGCAGGGCCTCACGACGGCCCCTTGAGCAGTACTTC	CASRASRRPLEQYF	-	TRBJ2-7	TRBV27	-
TGCAGCGTTGAAGGGGTAGGGGATGAGCAGTTCTTC	CSVEGVGDEQFF	-	TRBJ2-1	TRBV29-1	few
TGCAGTGCCACAGGTTCAGACGAAAAACTGTTTTTT	CSATGSDEKLFF	-	TRBJ1-4	TRBV20-1	-
TGTGCCAGCAGTTTAGCCCCCTCGGGGTACGAGCAGTACTTC	CASSLAPSGYEQYF	-	TRBJ2-7	TRBV27	many
TGTGCCAGCAGCCTTCGGGAAAAACTGTTTTTT	CASSLREKLFF	-	TRBJ1-4	TRBV7-2	many
TGTGCCAGCAGCTCCCAGGCCAACTTGCCGAACACCGGGGAGCTGTTTTTT	CASSSQANLPNTGELFF	-	TRBJ2-2	TRBV7-6	-
TGTGCCAGCAGCGCAGAAAACTATGGCTACACCTTC	CASSAENYGYTF	-	TRBJ1-2	TRBV7-9	many